The rows below give T cell receptor beta chains drawn from one sample of a study of OX40 agonist ivuxolimab in advanced cancers. Measured with immunoSEQ multiplex PCR; TCRdb has only the in-frame clones, and not every one. The data show 70,000 to 90,000 clones, about four fifths seen once. The material sequenced was CD4+ or CD8+ T cells sorted from blood, taken in a trial of the OX40 agonist ivuxolimab. These receptors were taken from an adult with an advanced solid tumor such as melanoma, head and neck, liver or kidney cancer. The CDR3 runs from the conserved cysteine through the conserved F or W. The order of the fields is clone size, J gene, D gene, V gene, CDR3 protein, CDR3 DNA. D genes are given only for firm matches. Clone sizes are given selectively: once, few, many, or a class where the clone is expanded.

.,TRBJ1-5,.,TRBV6-8,CAKTGGNQPQHF,TGTGCCAAAACGGGGGGCAATCAGCCCCAGCATTTT
.,TRBJ2-1,TRBD2,TRBV10-3,CAISVGTRIDEQFF,TGTGCCATCAGTGTAGGGACTAGAATAGATGAGCAGTTCTTC
.,TRBJ2-1,.,TRBV5-1,CASSRGRAGSYDEQFF,TGCGCCAGCAGTAGGGGGAGGGCAGGCTCGTACGATGAGCAGTTCTTC
.,TRBJ1-1,TRBD1,TRBV28,CASSLPGTGGTEAFF,TGTGCCAGCAGCCTTCCTGGGACAGGGGGCACTGAAGCTTTCTTT
.,TRBJ1-2,.,TRBV5-1,CASSLGGTEAHGYTF,TGCGCCAGCAGCTTGGGGGGGACCGAGGCCCATGGCTACACCTTC
few,TRBJ2-1,TRBD2,TRBV5-4,CASSPQLAGGSYNEQFF,TGTGCCAGCAGCCCCCAACTAGCGGGGGGCTCCTACAATGAGCAGTTCTTC
.,TRBJ1-1,TRBD1,TRBV19,CASSMGRGRTEAFF,TGTGCCAGTAGTATGGGCAGGGGGCGAACTGAAGCTTTCTTT
few,TRBJ2-1,TRBD2,TRBV29-1,CSANLGLADNEQFF,TGCAGCGCCAACCTGGGACTAGCAGACAATGAGCAGTTCTTC
.,TRBJ1-1,TRBD1,TRBV28,CASRSPPGQERGEAFF,TGTGCCAGCAGATCTCCTCCGGGACAGGAGAGGGGTGAAGCTTTCTTT
few,TRBJ2-3,TRBD1,TRBV2,CASSEGSTGGTDTQYF,TGTGCCAGCAGTGAAGGTTCGACAGGGGGCACAGATACGCAGTATTTT
.,TRBJ2-7,TRBD1,TRBV11-2,CASSLGLGTGKEQYF,TGTGCCAGCAGCTTAGGCCTAGGGACAGGGAAAGAGCAGTACTTC
many,TRBJ2-2,TRBD2,TRBV4-3,CASSHRLGLAGHTGELFF,TGCGCCAGCAGCCACCGCCTCGGGTTAGCGGGACACACCGGGGAGCTGTTTTTT
.,TRBJ1-1,.,TRBV5-1,CASSLSSGPIEAFF,TGCGCCAGCAGCTTGTCTTCGGGGCCGATTGAAGCTTTCTTT
once,TRBJ2-3,TRBD2,TRBV4-2,CASSQWKSTSGGGDSTDTQYF,TGTGCCAGCAGCCAATGGAAAAGTACGTCGGGAGGAGGGGATAGCACAGATACGCAGTATTTT
.,TRBJ2-5,.,TRBV9,CASSVLGDPQETQYF,TGTGCCAGCAGCGTTTTGGGAGACCCACAAGAGACCCAGTACTTC
once,TRBJ1-4,TRBD1,TRBV27,CASSRDRASNEKLFF,TGTGCCAGCAGCCGGGACAGGGCGTCTAATGAAAAACTGTTTTTT
.,TRBJ1-1,TRBD1,TRBV6-6,CASSLTGKNTEAFF,TGTGCCAGCAGCCTGACAGGGAAGAACACTGAAGCTTTCTTT
.,TRBJ2-1,.,TRBV27,CASSLGHEQFF,TGTGCCAGCAGTTTAGGTCATGAGCAGTTCTTC
few,TRBJ1-3,.,TRBV19,CASTRGQGNTIYF,TGTGCCAGTACTAGGGGACAAGGAAACACCATATATTTT
.,TRBJ2-7,.,TRBV6-1,CASSASSSSYEQYF,TGTGCCAGCAGTGCTTCTAGCAGTTCCTACGAGCAGTACTTC
.,TRBJ2-2,TRBD1,TRBV5-4,CASSLPGQGGTGELFF,TGTGCCAGCAGCTTACCGGGACAGGGTGGCACCGGGGAGCTGTTTTTT
once,TRBJ2-2,TRBD2,TRBV6-1,CASSDSGGTGELFF,TGTGCCAGCAGTGATAGCGGGGGGACCGGGGAGCTGTTTTTT
once,TRBJ1-2,.,TRBV4-1,CASSQEEFNYGYTF,TGCGCCAGCAGCCAAGAAGAGTTTAACTATGGCTACACCTTC
.,TRBJ2-3,.,TRBV13,CASSFTDTQYF,TGTGCCAGCAGCTTCACAGATACGCAGTATTTT
.,TRBJ1-1,.,TRBV9,CASSVDTRNTEAFF,TGTGCCAGCAGCGTAGACACCAGGAACACTGAAGCTTTCTTT
.,TRBJ2-1,TRBD2,TRBV14,CASSQDLAGVEQFF,TGTGCCAGCAGCCAAGATCTAGCGGGGGTTGAGCAGTTCTTC
.,TRBJ2-2,.,TRBV7-9,CASSLGDTANTGELFF,TGTGCCAGCAGCTTAGGGGACACTGCGAACACCGGGGAGCTGTTTTTT
.,TRBJ1-1,.,TRBV11-1,CASSLVPQEWTEAFF,TGTGCCAGCAGCTTAGTGCCCCAGGAGTGGACTGAAGCTTTCTTT
.,TRBJ2-1,.,TRBV14,CASSQGQSSYNEQFF,TGTGCCAGCAGCCAAGGGCAGAGCTCCTACAATGAGCAGTTCTTC
few,TRBJ1-4,.,TRBV9,CASSPRGTWDEKLFF,TGTGCCAGCAGCCCCCGGGGGACTTGGGATGAAAAACTGTTTTTT
.,TRBJ1-1,TRBD1,TRBV19,CASSIGTGAEAFF,TGTGCCAGTAGTATAGGGACAGGGGCTGAAGCTTTCTTT
.,TRBJ2-6,.,TRBV6-1,CASSEAGASGANVLTF,TGTGCCAGCAGTGAAGCGGGAGCCTCTGGGGCCAACGTCCTGACTTTC
.,TRBJ1-4,TRBD1,TRBV6-5,CASSYTTGANEKLFF,TGTGCCAGCAGTTACACGACAGGGGCCAATGAAAAACTGTTTTTT